Listed below are T cell receptor beta chains from one sample, sequenced in a study of blood T cell repertoires in COVID-19. TCRdb's copy holds only in-frame clones and misses some; the assay was immunoSEQ multiplex PCR. The sample holds 470,000 or so clones, more than 85% seen once. Sample: peripheral blood. These TCRs come from a woman in her 30s with acute or convalescent COVID-19. CDR3s include the opening cysteine and the closing phenylalanine or tryptophan. A D gene is named only where the DNA matches it firmly. Size is omitted from some rows. Given values are once, few, many or a class for expanded clones.

d_gene: .
v_gene: TRBV19
j_gene: TRBJ1-1
abundance: .
CDR3nt: TGTGCCAGTAGTAAAGCGTCAGGGGTGTCTGGAGCTTTCTTT
CDR3aa: CASSKASGVSGAFF

d_gene: TRBD1
v_gene: TRBV9
j_gene: TRBJ1-5
abundance: .
CDR3nt: TGTGCCAGCAGCGCCGGAGGGACAGCGATCAATCAGCCCCAGCATTTT
CDR3aa: CASSAGGTAINQPQHF

d_gene: .
v_gene: TRBV4-2
j_gene: TRBJ1-3
abundance: .
CDR3nt: TGTGCCAGCAGCGGGACGGGAGCTGGAAACACCATATATTTT
CDR3aa: CASSGTGAGNTIYF

d_gene: .
v_gene: TRBV6-5
j_gene: TRBJ1-1
abundance: few
CDR3nt: TGTGCCAGCAGTTCTCGGGATAACACTGAAGCTTTCTTT
CDR3aa: CASSSRDNTEAFF

d_gene: .
v_gene: TRBV5-4
j_gene: TRBJ2-5
abundance: .
CDR3nt: TGTGCCAGCAGCTTGGAATCCGGGGAAGAGACCCAGTACTTC
CDR3aa: CASSLESGEETQYF

d_gene: .
v_gene: TRBV9
j_gene: TRBJ2-5
abundance: few
CDR3nt: TGTGCCAGCAGCGTAAGTCCTCAGAAAGAGACCCAGTACTTC
CDR3aa: CASSVSPQKETQYF

d_gene: .
v_gene: TRBV11-2
j_gene: TRBJ2-7
abundance: .
CDR3nt: TGTGCCAGCAGCACAAAAGGTGCCAGGGTTACCTACGAGCAGTACTTC
CDR3aa: CASSTKGARVTYEQYF

d_gene: .
v_gene: TRBV5-1
j_gene: TRBJ2-2
abundance: .
CDR3nt: TGCGCCAGCAGCATGGACGTCGTCAGCACCGGGGAGCTGTTTTTT
CDR3aa: CASSMDVVSTGELFF

d_gene: .
v_gene: TRBV18
j_gene: TRBJ1-2
abundance: .
CDR3nt: TGTGCCAGCTCACCCCACTCCGATTCTGGCTACACCTTC
CDR3aa: CASSPHSDSGYTF

d_gene: .
v_gene: TRBV3-1/TRBV3-2
j_gene: TRBJ1-1
abundance: .
CDR3nt: TGTGCCAGCAGCCGGAGACTTGGGGAGGCTGAAGCTTTCTTT
CDR3aa: CASSRRLGEAEAFF

d_gene: .
v_gene: TRBV7-9
j_gene: TRBJ2-1
abundance: .
CDR3nt: TGTGCCAGCAGCTTAGGTGGGGGGGCTCTGAATGAGCAGTTCTTC
CDR3aa: CASSLGGGALNEQFF

d_gene: TRBD2
v_gene: TRBV12-3/TRBV12-4
j_gene: TRBJ2-7
abundance: .
CDR3nt: TGTGCCAGCAGTTTAGCGGGGGGGTACGAGCAGTACTTC
CDR3aa: CASSLAGGYEQYF

d_gene: TRBD2
v_gene: TRBV11-3
j_gene: TRBJ2-7
abundance: .
CDR3nt: TGTGCCAGCAGCTCTAGCGGGGGGGCCCCCGACGAGCAGTACTTC
CDR3aa: CASSSSGGAPDEQYF

d_gene: .
v_gene: TRBV5-1
j_gene: TRBJ2-7
abundance: .
CDR3nt: TGCGCCAGCAGCCAAGAGACTATCCGTTCCTACGAGCAGTACTTC
CDR3aa: CASSQETIRSYEQYF

d_gene: .
v_gene: TRBV10-1
j_gene: TRBJ1-2
abundance: .
CDR3nt: TGCGCCAGCAGTAAATACAGGGATTCCTATGGCTACACCTTC
CDR3aa: CASSKYRDSYGYTF

d_gene: TRBD1
v_gene: TRBV6-6
j_gene: TRBJ1-1
abundance: .
CDR3nt: TGTGCCAGCAGTTACTCGAAGGACAGGGGGAACACTGAAGCTTTCTTT
CDR3aa: CASSYSKDRGNTEAFF

d_gene: .
v_gene: TRBV2
j_gene: TRBJ1-3
abundance: .
CDR3nt: TGTGCCAGCAGTGATCCAGGGATGGGAAACACCATATATTTT
CDR3aa: CASSDPGMGNTIYF

d_gene: TRBD1
v_gene: TRBV28
j_gene: TRBJ1-5
abundance: few
CDR3nt: TGTGCGGAGGGGGCGATAGATCAGCCCCAGCATTTT
CDR3aa: CAEGAIDQPQHF

d_gene: .
v_gene: TRBV12-3/TRBV12-4
j_gene: TRBJ2-7
abundance: .
CDR3nt: TGTGCCAGCAGTTTGGCCAGGGACTACGAGCAGTACTTC
CDR3aa: CASSLARDYEQYF

d_gene: TRBD2
v_gene: TRBV7-9
j_gene: TRBJ2-7
abundance: .
CDR3nt: TGTGCCAGCAGCTTGATTGGCGGGGGATACGACGAGCAGTACTTC
CDR3aa: CASSLIGGGYDEQYF

d_gene: .
v_gene: TRBV9
j_gene: TRBJ2-5
abundance: .
CDR3nt: TGTGCCAGCAGCGTTTTGTCTAGCTGGGAGACCCAGTACTTC
CDR3aa: CASSVLSSWETQYF

d_gene: TRBD2
v_gene: TRBV3-1/TRBV3-2
j_gene: TRBJ2-5
abundance: .
CDR3nt: TGTGCCAGCAGCCTAGGGCCTAGCGGCCAAGAGACCCAGTACTTC
CDR3aa: CASSLGPSGQETQYF

d_gene: .
v_gene: TRBV15
j_gene: TRBJ1-4
abundance: once
CDR3nt: TGTGCCACCAGCAGAGGGCAGGGGAGTGAAAAACTGTTTTTT
CDR3aa: CATSRGQGSEKLFF

d_gene: TRBD1
v_gene: TRBV4-2
j_gene: TRBJ2-7
abundance: .
CDR3nt: TGTGCCAGCAGCCAAGAAAAGGGGGCCGTTAAGCAGTACTTC
CDR3aa: CASSQEKGAVKQYF

d_gene: TRBD1
v_gene: TRBV5-6
j_gene: TRBJ1-2
abundance: .
CDR3nt: TGTGCCAGCAGCTTGGGCAGGGGGTACTATGGCTACACCTTC
CDR3aa: CASSLGRGYYGYTF

d_gene: .
v_gene: TRBV19
j_gene: TRBJ1-6
abundance: .
CDR3nt: TGTGCCAGTAGCGACGCGTCTAGGAGTTCACCCCTCCACTTT
CDR3aa: CASSDASRSSPLHF

d_gene: .
v_gene: TRBV6-5
j_gene: TRBJ2-3
abundance: .
CDR3nt: TGTGCCAGCAGTAGCAGGGACACGAGCACAGATACGCAGTATTTT
CDR3aa: CASSSRDTSTDTQYF

d_gene: TRBD2
v_gene: TRBV5-5
j_gene: TRBJ2-6
abundance: .
CDR3nt: TGTGCCAGCAGCTTGAGAGCGGGGGAGTCTTTCTCTGGGGCCAACGTCCTGACTTTC
CDR3aa: CASSLRAGESFSGANVLTF

d_gene: TRBD2
v_gene: TRBV10-2
j_gene: TRBJ2-7
abundance: .
CDR3nt: TGCGCCAGCCGGGGCGCGGGGGTCGAGCAGTACTTC
CDR3aa: CASRGAGVEQYF

d_gene: .
v_gene: TRBV3-1/TRBV3-2
j_gene: TRBJ2-2
abundance: once
CDR3nt: TGTGCCAGCACCGATTATTCGGTTTCCGGGGAGCTGTTTTTT
CDR3aa: CASTDYSVSGELFF

d_gene: .
v_gene: TRBV4-1
j_gene: TRBJ2-7
abundance: .
CDR3nt: TGCGCCAGCAGCCAGCCGGGACAGCGGGCCTACGAGCAGTACTTC
CDR3aa: CASSQPGQRAYEQYF

d_gene: .
v_gene: TRBV3-1/TRBV3-2
j_gene: TRBJ1-1
abundance: .
CDR3nt: TGTGCCAGCAGCCAAGATCCCCTCCTGAACACTGAAGCTTTCTTT
CDR3aa: CASSQDPLLNTEAFF

d_gene: .
v_gene: TRBV11-1
j_gene: TRBJ2-7
abundance: .
CDR3nt: TGTGCCAGCAGCTTAGAGACAGGCCACAACGACGAGCAGTACTTC
CDR3aa: CASSLETGHNDEQYF

d_gene: TRBD1
v_gene: TRBV27
j_gene: TRBJ1-2
abundance: .
CDR3nt: TGTGCCAGCAGTTTCGGGGGACAGGGGGCGAGAGGCTATGGCTACACCTTC
CDR3aa: CASSFGGQGARGYGYTF

d_gene: .
v_gene: TRBV2
j_gene: TRBJ2-6
abundance: .
CDR3nt: TGTGCCAGCAGTGACGTCCCAGGGGCAGGGGCCAACGTCCTGACTTTC
CDR3aa: CASSDVPGAGANVLTF

d_gene: .
v_gene: TRBV4-1
j_gene: TRBJ2-1
abundance: .
CDR3nt: TGCGCCAGCAGCCACCCCGGGTACAATGAGCAGTTCTTC
CDR3aa: CASSHPGYNEQFF

d_gene: .
v_gene: TRBV21-1
j_gene: TRBJ2-4
abundance: .
CDR3nt: TGTGCCAGCAGCAAAATACGTATCGGGGTCAAAAACATTCAGTACTTC
CDR3aa: CASSKIRIGVKNIQYF

d_gene: .
v_gene: TRBV2
j_gene: TRBJ2-3
abundance: .
CDR3nt: TGTGCCAGCAACGAACAGGGCAGTCTAGGCACAGATACGCAGTATTTT
CDR3aa: CASNEQGSLGTDTQYF

d_gene: TRBD1
v_gene: TRBV18
j_gene: TRBJ2-2
abundance: .
CDR3nt: TGTGCCAGCTCATCGTCTGCCGGGACAGGTTACACCGGGGAGCTGTTTTTT
CDR3aa: CASSSSAGTGYTGELFF

d_gene: .
v_gene: TRBV7-2
j_gene: TRBJ1-2
abundance: .
CDR3nt: TGTGCCAGCAGCTTAGAATTGGTGGGGGCATATGGCTACACCTTC
CDR3aa: CASSLELVGAYGYTF